This TCR beta chain appears in the sequencing data of a study of T cells in Graves' hyperthyroidism and ophthalmopathy. This clonotype came up a few times. This CDR3 is 15 amino acids long. CDR1 is LGHNA, CDR2 YNFKEQ, per germline. V was pared by 0 bases and J by 2 bases, with 0 bases of the junction left unmatched. RNA transcripts served as the template for amplifying TCR beta CDR3 regions. Primed by the HTBI set, a first-round RT-PCR was run on the TCR CDR3. TCRdb processed the multiplex PCR reads anew with MiXCR; each CDR3 protein has one entry. The sample contains around 450,000 distinct CDR3 sequences, more than 15% of which appear only once.

The sequence was obtained from a young woman with Graves' hyperthyroidism. Sequences were obtained from blood. The gene calls are TRBV4-2 and TRBJ2-7; TRBD2 aligns across 11 bases. CDR3 nucleotide sequence: TGTGCCAGCAGCCAAGATAGCGGGGGGGCCTACGAGCAGTACTTC. Protein product: CASSQDSGGAYEQYF.